Listed below are T cell receptor beta chains from one sample, sequenced in a study of blood T cells in healthy people across ages. TCRdb ran MiXCR on the 5' RACE reads and lists one entry per CDR3 protein. The table records more than 800,000 distinct CDR3 sequences, 35% to 55% of them present only once. The sequencing input was blood. The receptors were sampled from a woman aged 55-70 years in good health. Each CDR3 is given with its conserved first and last residue. The order of the fields is D gene, V gene, clone size, J gene, CDR3 protein, CDR3 DNA. The D gene is left open where the match is weak. Rows may omit the clone size; those that give it use once, few, many or a size class.

d_call: TRBD2; v_call: TRBV27; clone_size: many; j_call: TRBJ2-7; cdr3_aa: CASSKREWDEQYF; cdr3_nt: TGTGCCAGCAGCAAGCGGGAGTGGGACGAGCAGTACTTC
d_call: TRBD2; v_call: TRBV6-5; clone_size: .; j_call: TRBJ2-5; cdr3_aa: CASSYSSSGLAGDGQETQYF; cdr3_nt: TGTGCCAGCAGTTACTCTTCGAGTGGGCTAGCGGGAGACGGTCAAGAGACCCAGTACTTC
d_call: TRBD1; v_call: TRBV14; clone_size: .; j_call: TRBJ1-2; cdr3_aa: CASSQEQGALNGYTF; cdr3_nt: TGTGCCAGCAGCCAAGAACAGGGGGCGTTGAATGGCTACACCTTC
d_call: .; v_call: TRBV12-5; clone_size: .; j_call: TRBJ2-7; cdr3_aa: CASGTGTYEQYF; cdr3_nt: TGTGCTAGTGGGACCGGAACCTACGAGCAGTACTTC
d_call: .; v_call: TRBV11-2; clone_size: .; j_call: TRBJ1-2; cdr3_aa: CASSSISGGFYGYTF; cdr3_nt: TGTGCCAGCAGCTCGATCAGCGGGGGCTTTTATGGCTACACCTTC
d_call: .; v_call: TRBV10-3; clone_size: few; j_call: TRBJ2-5; cdr3_aa: CATSGAFETQYF; cdr3_nt: TGTGCCACCTCAGGGGCTTTCGAGACCCAGTACTTC
d_call: TRBD2; v_call: TRBV11-2; clone_size: few; j_call: TRBJ2-5; cdr3_aa: CASSSGLAGVSETQYF; cdr3_nt: TGTGCCAGCAGCTCCGGACTAGCGGGAGTGTCGGAGACCCAGTACTTC
d_call: .; v_call: TRBV7-2; clone_size: few; j_call: TRBJ2-1; cdr3_aa: CASSPSYGSFNEQFF; cdr3_nt: TGTGCCAGCAGCCCAAGTTACGGGAGTTTCAATGAGCAGTTCTTC
d_call: .; v_call: TRBV3-1; clone_size: .; j_call: TRBJ2-3; cdr3_aa: CASSQGGLSTDTQYF; cdr3_nt: TGTGCCAGCAGCCAAGGGGGGTTAAGTACAGATACGCAGTATTTT
d_call: .; v_call: TRBV20-1; clone_size: .; j_call: TRBJ2-5; cdr3_aa: CSARSPYNEQYF; cdr3_nt: TGCAGTGCTAGATCACCGTACAATGAGCAGTACTTC
d_call: TRBD1; v_call: TRBV20-1; clone_size: few; j_call: TRBJ2-7; cdr3_aa: CSARRRGQGVTYEQYF; cdr3_nt: TGCAGTGCGAGAAGGAGAGGCCAGGGGGTGACCTACGAGCAGTACTTC
d_call: .; v_call: TRBV20-1; clone_size: .; j_call: TRBJ1-2; cdr3_aa: CSALTSWGSDYGYTF; cdr3_nt: TGCAGTGCCCTGACCTCCTGGGGCAGCGACTATGGCTACACCTTC
d_call: TRBD1; v_call: TRBV20-1; clone_size: .; j_call: TRBJ2-7; cdr3_aa: CSARERDSGTYEQYF; cdr3_nt: TGCAGTGCTAGAGAACGGGACAGTGGCACCTACGAGCAGTACTTC
d_call: .; v_call: TRBV30; clone_size: .; j_call: TRBJ1-2; cdr3_aa: CAWSEGTGPYGYTF; cdr3_nt: TGTGCCTGGAGTGAAGGAACAGGGCCCTATGGCTACACCTTC
d_call: .; v_call: TRBV7-9; clone_size: few; j_call: TRBJ1-2; cdr3_aa: CASSFGTDNYGYTF; cdr3_nt: TGTGCCAGCAGCTTCGGGACGGATAACTATGGCTACACCTTC
d_call: TRBD2; v_call: TRBV28; clone_size: few; j_call: TRBJ2-5; cdr3_aa: CASSGARGVAWLTQYF; cdr3_nt: TGTGCCAGCAGTGGGGCGCGGGGGGTGGCTTGGTTGACCCAGTACTTC
d_call: TRBD1; v_call: TRBV7-2; clone_size: .; j_call: TRBJ2-1; cdr3_aa: CASSLGQGAWSEQFF; cdr3_nt: TGTGCCAGCAGCCTGGGACAGGGGGCATGGAGTGAGCAGTTCTTC
d_call: TRBD1; v_call: TRBV6-5; clone_size: few; j_call: TRBJ2-5; cdr3_aa: CASSSLKTGGIKTQYF; cdr3_nt: TGTGCCAGCAGTTCACTAAAGACAGGGGGCATCAAGACCCAGTACTTC
d_call: .; v_call: TRBV6-1; clone_size: once; j_call: TRBJ2-7; cdr3_aa: CASSQKLRDIPYEQYF; cdr3_nt: TGTGCCAGCAGTCAAAAGCTGCGGGACATCCCCTACGAGCAGTACTTC
d_call: .; v_call: TRBV7-2; clone_size: .; j_call: TRBJ1-1; cdr3_aa: CASNRDRGTEAFF; cdr3_nt: TGTGCCAGCAACCGGGACCGGGGAACTGAAGCTTTCTTT
d_call: .; v_call: TRBV27; clone_size: .; j_call: TRBJ2-5; cdr3_aa: CASTALVTKEQYF; cdr3_nt: TGTGCCAGCACCGCTCTAGTCACTAAGGAGCAGTACTTC
d_call: .; v_call: TRBV9; clone_size: .; j_call: TRBJ2-3; cdr3_aa: CASSGSGISTDTQYF; cdr3_nt: TGTGCCAGCAGCGGTAGCGGAATAAGCACAGATACGCAGTATTTT
d_call: .; v_call: TRBV2; clone_size: .; j_call: TRBJ2-5; cdr3_aa: CASSAQTQETQYF; cdr3_nt: TGTGCCAGCAGTGCCCAAACCCAAGAGACCCAGTACTTC
d_call: .; v_call: TRBV14; clone_size: .; j_call: TRBJ2-5; cdr3_aa: CASSHTRDNEQYF; cdr3_nt: TGTGCCAGCAGCCACACTAGGGACAATGAGCAGTACTTC
d_call: .; v_call: TRBV25-1; clone_size: few; j_call: TRBJ2-5; cdr3_aa: CASSALLGQGRETQYF; cdr3_nt: TGTGCCAGCAGTGCCTTGCTCGGGCAGGGAAGGGAGACCCAGTACTTC
d_call: .; v_call: TRBV7-9; clone_size: .; j_call: TRBJ1-2; cdr3_aa: CASSLALPGAHGYTF; cdr3_nt: TGTGCCAGCAGCTTAGCCCTTCCAGGGGCTCATGGCTACACCTTC
d_call: TRBD2; v_call: TRBV20-1; clone_size: .; j_call: TRBJ2-5; cdr3_aa: CSAQTSRTATQYF; cdr3_nt: TGCAGTGCTCAGACTAGCAGGACGGCGACCCAGTACTTC
d_call: .; v_call: TRBV3-1; clone_size: .; j_call: TRBJ1-2; cdr3_aa: CASSHSISYGYTF; cdr3_nt: TGTGCCAGCAGCCACAGTATTAGCTATGGCTACACCTTC
d_call: .; v_call: TRBV11-2; clone_size: .; j_call: TRBJ2-4; cdr3_aa: CASSARGLALAKNIQYF; cdr3_nt: TGTGCCAGCAGCGCACGAGGACTGGCCTTAGCCAAAAACATTCAGTACTTC
d_call: .; v_call: TRBV7-9; clone_size: .; j_call: TRBJ2-1; cdr3_aa: CASSTRGNNEQFF; cdr3_nt: TGTGCCAGCAGCACTAGAGGGAACAATGAGCAGTTCTTC
d_call: .; v_call: TRBV4-1; clone_size: .; j_call: TRBJ2-1; cdr3_aa: CASSQEGLFSSYNEQFF; cdr3_nt: TGCGCCAGCAGCCAAGAGGGACTCTTCAGCTCCTACAATGAGCAGTTCTTC
d_call: TRBD2; v_call: TRBV10-3; clone_size: few; j_call: TRBJ2-5; cdr3_aa: CAISERGRELPQETQYF; cdr3_nt: TGTGCCATCAGTGAGAGAGGGCGGGAGCTCCCCCAAGAGACCCAGTACTTC
d_call: .; v_call: TRBV7-6; clone_size: .; j_call: TRBJ2-1; cdr3_aa: CASSLEGGTLDEQFF; cdr3_nt: TGTGCCAGCAGCTTAGAGGGAGGGACATTGGATGAGCAGTTCTTC
d_call: .; v_call: TRBV6-1; clone_size: .; j_call: TRBJ2-3; cdr3_aa: CAGRRGEAADTQYF; cdr3_nt: TGTGCCGGCCGAAGGGGGGAGGCGGCAGATACGCAGTATTTT